This T cell receptor (beta chain) was identified in a study of T cell responses to AZD1222 COVID-19 vaccine (dated by TCRdb to 2020 to 2023). With respect to the entire study: Because spike-specific TCR depth and breadth did not differ between the two schedules, AZD1222 recipients who got a second dose at roughly 4 weeks were pooled with those who got a second dose at roughly 12 weeks. Trial participants were enrolled by age into 18-55, 56-69 and 70-plus year subgroups, with about 150, 28 and 57 TCR-sequenced participants respectively. TCR sequencing covered some 250 trial participants: about 210 given two doses of AZD1222 and 26 given two doses of MenACWY control vaccine.

The CDR3 regions of human TCRbeta chains were analyzed by immunosequencing. From the authors' description of their analysis: TCRs in the repertoires were compared against a reference library of SARS-CoV-2-specific TCRs that had been generated with the MIRA antigen-specificity platform. Breadth was defined as the fraction of unique TCRs that were SARS-CoV-2-associated. Depth was defined as the fraction of total T cells that were SARS-CoV-2-associated. Each spike-specific TCR was assigned to its reactive spike region and to a CD4 or CD8 class using the MIRA data. Log10-transformed breadth and depth values were compared by one-way ANOVA with Sidak's multiple comparisons tests. Entries here come from immuneACCESS through TCRdb and include only in-frame sequences with V and J called. Some clones fail to appear in such tables; in the studies checked, an unresolved V gene covers under half of the shortfall, and the cause of the remainder is unknown. From that table come the V and J calls and clone size; the DNA was used to work out D and trimming. Across this sample there are some 110,000 clones, with around nine tenths seen only once. Jointly, the top ten make up around 1.8% of the sample.

The research as a whole found: Conclusions about previously exposed vaccinees were limited because only six AZD1222 recipients were SARS-CoV-2 seropositive at baseline. No day 14 peak-response samples were available, so repertoires were characterized only after the peak T cell response. Vaccine-associated CD4 TCRs spanned the whole spike protein, with dominant responses in regions 160-218 and 743-854. A significant rise in spike-specific TCR breadth and depth was observed after two AZD1222 doses relative to day 0 and relative to MenACWY recipients. Participants were mostly white British, with more females than males. The authors suggested clonal diversity may have been underestimated. Reportedly, almost half of the unique spike-specific TCRs recognized epitopes lying outside the regions that are mutated in the B.1.351 and B.1.1.7 variants. In the small 56-69-year group, the increase in depth fell short of significance, most likely because of low power.

There are 15 amino acids in the CDR3, from cysteine to phenylalanine inclusive. Solely the CDR3 DNA is kept, with 45 bases framed from the first base. The germline V gene sets CDR1 to MNHEY and CDR2 to SVGAGI. V is pared back by 6 bases and J by 0 bases, with 12 bases lying between the germline termini. This clone occurred a few times. There is no known antigen for this receptor. Nothing much larger sits one base from this clone, and base qualities are not available. The sample's time point label, decoded: baseline before first vaccination. Vaccinee samples were obtained from the UK trials COV001 and COV002, which included a single-blind randomized controlled phase 2/3 trial of AZD1222 (ChAdOx1 nCoV-19) in healthy adults. For TCRbeta chain sequencing, PBMC samples were collected from trial participants at day 0 and at day 28 after the second dose.

The sequenced sample was peripheral blood, obtained on day 0 of AZD1222 vaccination. The chain uses TRBV6-5 and TRBJ1-3; D gene: possibly TRBD1, on 6 matching bases. The sequence derives from an adult in good health. The DNA sequence is given as TGTGCCAGCAGGCTGATACAGGGCTCTGGAAACACCATATATTTT. This sequence encodes CASRLIQGSGNTIYF.